The present entry profiles one TCR beta chain with its context. Germline-derived CDR1 and CDR2 are SGHDT and YYEEEE. This CDR3 region has 14 residues. With 0 bases removed from V and 4 bases from J, the gap between germline ends came to 8 bases. Authors' analysis steps: Researchers report that nucleated cell counts were estimated from reference gene primer amplification. The method was immunoSEQ multiplex PCR; TCRdb's version includes in-frame clones alone and lacks a portion of them. V, J and clone size are those of that table, while D and trimming were read from the DNA. The table lists 200,000 to 250,000 clones, roughly 84% of them singletons, with roughly 4.6% in the top ten. This sample stems from a study of blood T cell repertoires in COVID-19. Study information: Both acute and convalescent COVID-19 samples were obtained from the United States, Italy and Spain. Sources were T cells, B-cell-depleted T cells, or PBMCs; the material itself was cDNA or gDNA.

This chain connects TRBV5-6 to TRBJ2-1, with D possibly being TRBD1 (5 bases). Sequencing was done on a sample of peripheral blood. The TCR was taken from a woman in her sixties who had recovered from COVID-19. CDR3 sequence: CASSLANRYNEQFF. The CDR3 DNA sequence: TGTGCCAGCAGCTTGGCCAACAGGTACAATGAGCAGTTCTTC.